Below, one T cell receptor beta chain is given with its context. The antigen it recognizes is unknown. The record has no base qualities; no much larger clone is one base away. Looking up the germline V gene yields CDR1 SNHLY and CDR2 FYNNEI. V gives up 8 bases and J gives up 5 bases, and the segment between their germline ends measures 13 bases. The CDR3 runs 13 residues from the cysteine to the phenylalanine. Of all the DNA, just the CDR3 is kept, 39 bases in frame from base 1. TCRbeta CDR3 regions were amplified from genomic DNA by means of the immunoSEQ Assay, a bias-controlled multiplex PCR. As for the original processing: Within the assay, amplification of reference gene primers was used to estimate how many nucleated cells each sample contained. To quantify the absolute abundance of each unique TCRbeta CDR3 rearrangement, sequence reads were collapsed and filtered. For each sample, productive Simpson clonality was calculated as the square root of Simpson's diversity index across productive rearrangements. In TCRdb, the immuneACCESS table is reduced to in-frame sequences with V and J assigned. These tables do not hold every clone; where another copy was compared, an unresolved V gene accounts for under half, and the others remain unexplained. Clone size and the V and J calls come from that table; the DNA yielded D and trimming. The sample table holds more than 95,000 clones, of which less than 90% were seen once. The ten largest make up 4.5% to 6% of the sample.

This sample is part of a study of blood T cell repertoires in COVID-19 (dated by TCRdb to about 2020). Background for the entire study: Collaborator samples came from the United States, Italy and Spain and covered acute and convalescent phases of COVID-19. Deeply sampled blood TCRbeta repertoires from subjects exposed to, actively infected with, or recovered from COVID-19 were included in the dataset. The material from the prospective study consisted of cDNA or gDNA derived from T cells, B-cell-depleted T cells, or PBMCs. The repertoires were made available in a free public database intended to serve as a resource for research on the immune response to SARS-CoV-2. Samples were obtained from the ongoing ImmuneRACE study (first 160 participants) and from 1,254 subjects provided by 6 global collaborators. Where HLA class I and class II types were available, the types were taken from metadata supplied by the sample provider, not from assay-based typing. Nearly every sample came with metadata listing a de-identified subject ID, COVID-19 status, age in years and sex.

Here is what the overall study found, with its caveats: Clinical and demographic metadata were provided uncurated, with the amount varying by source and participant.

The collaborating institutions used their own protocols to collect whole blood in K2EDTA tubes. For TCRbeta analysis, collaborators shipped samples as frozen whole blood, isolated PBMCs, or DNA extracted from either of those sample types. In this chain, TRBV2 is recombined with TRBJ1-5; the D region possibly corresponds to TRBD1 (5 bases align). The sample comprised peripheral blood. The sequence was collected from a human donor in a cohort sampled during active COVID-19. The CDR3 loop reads CASSTGMDQPQHF. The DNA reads TGTGCCAGCTCAACAGGAATGGATCAGCCCCAGCATTTT. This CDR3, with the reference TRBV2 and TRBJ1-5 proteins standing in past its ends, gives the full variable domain EPEVTQTPSHQVTQMGQEVILRCVPISNHLYFYWYRQILGQKVEFLVSFYNNEISEKSEIFDDQFSVERPDGSNFTLKIRSTKLEDSAMYFCASSTGMDQPQHFGDGTRLSIL.